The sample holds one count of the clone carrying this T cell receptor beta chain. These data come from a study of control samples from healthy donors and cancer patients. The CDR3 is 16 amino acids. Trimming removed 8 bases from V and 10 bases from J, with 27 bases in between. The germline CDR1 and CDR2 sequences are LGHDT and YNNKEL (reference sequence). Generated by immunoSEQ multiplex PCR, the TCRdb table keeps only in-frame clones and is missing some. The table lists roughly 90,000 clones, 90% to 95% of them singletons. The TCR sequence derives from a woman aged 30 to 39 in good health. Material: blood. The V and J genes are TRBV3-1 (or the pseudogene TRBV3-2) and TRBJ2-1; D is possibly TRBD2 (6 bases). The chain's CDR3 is CASRLTGTGVVGEQFF. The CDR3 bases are TGTGCCAGCCGCCTGACCGGGACTGGGGTTGTTGGAGAGCAGTTCTTC.